These T cell receptor beta chains were read from a single sample in a study of blood T cell repertoires in COVID-19. Assay: immunoSEQ multiplex PCR; the TCRdb copy retains only in-frame clones and omits some. The sample contains roughly 250,000 clones, more than 85% of which appear only once. The specimen was PBMCs or T cells enriched from blood (not recorded which). The receptors originated from a man aged 35-49 years who had recovered from COVID-19. Each CDR3 is given with its conserved first and last residue. A D gene is named only where the DNA matches it firmly. Not all rows give a size; the values are once, few, many and, for expanded clones, a class.

len: 13; d_gene: -; abundance: -; v_gene: TRBV19; j_gene: TRBJ2-1; CDR3nt: TGTGCCAGTAGTCCGCCGGGATACAATGAGCAGTTCTTC; CDR3aa: CASSPPGYNEQFF
len: 14; d_gene: -; abundance: -; v_gene: TRBV29-1; j_gene: TRBJ1-2; CDR3nt: TGCAGCGTTGAAGGACCCGGGCAGCGGTATGGCTACACCTTC; CDR3aa: CSVEGPGQRYGYTF
len: 15; d_gene: TRBD2; abundance: -; v_gene: TRBV6-5; j_gene: TRBJ2-1; CDR3nt: TGTGCCAGCAGTTACGGGAGCGGGAGTGGCAATGAGCAGTTCTTC; CDR3aa: CASSYGSGSGNEQFF
len: 13; d_gene: -; abundance: few; v_gene: TRBV7-2; j_gene: TRBJ2-1; CDR3nt: TGTGCCAGCAGCTTAGCGGGCCGCTATGAGCAGTTCTTC; CDR3aa: CASSLAGRYEQFF
len: 14; d_gene: -; abundance: -; v_gene: TRBV4-1; j_gene: TRBJ1-5; CDR3nt: TGCGCCAGCAGCCCCCGAGGTAGCAATCAGCCCCAGCATTTT; CDR3aa: CASSPRGSNQPQHF
len: 15; d_gene: TRBD1; abundance: -; v_gene: TRBV10-3; j_gene: TRBJ1-3; CDR3nt: TGTGCCATCAGTGTGGGACAGGGGGCAGGAAACACCATATATTTT; CDR3aa: CAISVGQGAGNTIYF
len: 15; d_gene: -; abundance: -; v_gene: TRBV10-2; j_gene: TRBJ1-3; CDR3nt: TGCGCCAGCAGTGAGTTGGGCAGCTCTGGAAACACCATATATTTT; CDR3aa: CASSELGSSGNTIYF
len: 14; d_gene: -; abundance: -; v_gene: TRBV27; j_gene: TRBJ1-1; CDR3nt: TGTGCCAGCAGTCCCGGGACTCAAAACACTGAAGCTTTCTTT; CDR3aa: CASSPGTQNTEAFF
len: 16; d_gene: TRBD1; abundance: -; v_gene: TRBV9; j_gene: TRBJ1-4; CDR3nt: TGTGCCAGCAGCTCTAAGATCGGGACAGGGGATGAAAAACTGTTTTTT; CDR3aa: CASSSKIGTGDEKLFF
len: 13; d_gene: TRBD1; abundance: -; v_gene: TRBV29-1; j_gene: TRBJ2-3; CDR3nt: TGCAGCATCGGGACAGGGGCCACAGATACGCAGTATTTT; CDR3aa: CSIGTGATDTQYF
len: 12; d_gene: -; abundance: few; v_gene: TRBV3-1/TRBV3-2; j_gene: TRBJ2-3; CDR3nt: TGTGCCAGCAGCCAAGAACTGGATACGCAGTATTTT; CDR3aa: CASSQELDTQYF
len: 16; d_gene: TRBD2; abundance: -; v_gene: TRBV5-1; j_gene: TRBJ2-7; CDR3nt: TGCGCCAGCAGCTTGGCCCCTAGCGGGAGTTTCTACGAGCAGTACTTC; CDR3aa: CASSLAPSGSFYEQYF
len: 16; d_gene: -; abundance: once; v_gene: TRBV4-2; j_gene: TRBJ2-7; CDR3nt: TGTGCCAGCAGCCAAGAAGAGAGGGTTTATACCTACGAGCAGTACTTC; CDR3aa: CASSQEERVYTYEQYF
len: 16; d_gene: -; abundance: -; v_gene: TRBV13; j_gene: TRBJ1-6; CDR3nt: TGTGCCAGCAGCCTTAGGGAGGACCTCTATAATTCACCCCTCCACTTT; CDR3aa: CASSLREDLYNSPLHF
len: 11; d_gene: -; abundance: -; v_gene: TRBV4-1; j_gene: TRBJ2-1; CDR3nt: TGCGCCAGCAGCCAGGAACAGACGCAGTTCTTC; CDR3aa: CASSQEQTQFF
len: 15; d_gene: -; abundance: -; v_gene: TRBV6-6; j_gene: TRBJ2-7; CDR3nt: TGTGCCAGCAGCGGACAGAGATTGATTTCCTACGAGCAGTACTTC; CDR3aa: CASSGQRLISYEQYF
len: 15; d_gene: TRBD1; abundance: -; v_gene: TRBV2; j_gene: TRBJ1-1; CDR3nt: TGTGCCAGCAGCCGCCTTGGACAGGCGAACACTGAAGCTTTCTTT; CDR3aa: CASSRLGQANTEAFF
len: 18; d_gene: TRBD2; abundance: -; v_gene: TRBV7-3; j_gene: TRBJ2-6; CDR3nt: TGTGCCAGCAGCTTTTTAGCGGGAGCCCCCTCTGGGGCCAACGTCCTGACTTTC; CDR3aa: CASSFLAGAPSGANVLTF
len: 16; d_gene: TRBD1; abundance: -; v_gene: TRBV19; j_gene: TRBJ2-1; CDR3nt: TGTGCCAGCGTGAAGACAGGGGGACGCCTCACGAATGAGCAGTTCTTC; CDR3aa: CASVKTGGRLTNEQFF
len: 16; d_gene: -; abundance: -; v_gene: TRBV27; j_gene: TRBJ2-1; CDR3nt: TGTGCCAGCACCCCTGGTGGGGACAACTCCTACAATGAGCAGTTCTTC; CDR3aa: CASTPGGDNSYNEQFF
len: 17; d_gene: TRBD2; abundance: -; v_gene: TRBV7-3; j_gene: TRBJ2-2; CDR3nt: TGTGCCAGCAGCACAATGACTAGCGGGAGTGGACCCGGGGAGCTGTTTTTT; CDR3aa: CASSTMTSGSGPGELFF
len: 13; d_gene: -; abundance: few; v_gene: TRBV6-5; j_gene: TRBJ2-7; CDR3nt: TGTGCCAGCAGTTTATCGGGGGCCTACGAGCAGTACTTC; CDR3aa: CASSLSGAYEQYF
len: 14; d_gene: TRBD1; abundance: -; v_gene: TRBV27; j_gene: TRBJ1-4; CDR3nt: TGTGCCAGCAGTTTAGCAGGGGGTGGAGAAAAACTGTTTTTT; CDR3aa: CASSLAGGGEKLFF
len: 13; d_gene: -; abundance: -; v_gene: TRBV7-9; j_gene: TRBJ1-4; CDR3nt: TGTGCCAGCAGCCGCGGGATGGATGAAAAACTGTTTTTT; CDR3aa: CASSRGMDEKLFF
len: 15; d_gene: -; abundance: -; v_gene: TRBV21-1; j_gene: TRBJ2-7; CDR3nt: TGTGCCAGCAGCAAGCTAAATAAGAAGTCCTACGAGCAGTACTTC; CDR3aa: CASSKLNKKSYEQYF
len: 14; d_gene: TRBD1; abundance: -; v_gene: TRBV7-9; j_gene: TRBJ2-1; CDR3nt: TGTGCCAGCAGCTTAGAGGACAGGGGAATCGGGCAGTTCTTC; CDR3aa: CASSLEDRGIGQFF